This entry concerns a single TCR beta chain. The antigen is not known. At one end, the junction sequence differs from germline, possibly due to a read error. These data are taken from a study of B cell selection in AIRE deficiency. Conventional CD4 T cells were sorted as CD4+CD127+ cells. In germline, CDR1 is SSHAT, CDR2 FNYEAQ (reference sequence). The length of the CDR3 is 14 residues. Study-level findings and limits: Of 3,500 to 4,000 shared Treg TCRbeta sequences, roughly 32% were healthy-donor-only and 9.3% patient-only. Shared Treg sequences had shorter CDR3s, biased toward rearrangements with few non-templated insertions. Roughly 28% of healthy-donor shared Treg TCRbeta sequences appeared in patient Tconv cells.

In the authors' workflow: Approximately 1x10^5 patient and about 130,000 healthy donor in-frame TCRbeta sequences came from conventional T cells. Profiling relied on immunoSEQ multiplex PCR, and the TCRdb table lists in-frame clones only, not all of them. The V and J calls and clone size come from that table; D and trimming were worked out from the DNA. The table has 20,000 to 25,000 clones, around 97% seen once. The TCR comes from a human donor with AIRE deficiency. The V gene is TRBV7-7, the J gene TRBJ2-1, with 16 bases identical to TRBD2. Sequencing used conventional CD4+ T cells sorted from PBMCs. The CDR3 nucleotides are TGTGCTAGCAGCAAGGGACTAGCGGGGGGGGAGCAGTTCTTC. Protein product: CASSKGLAGGEQFF.